This T cell receptor beta chain was observed in a study of blood T cells in healthy people across ages. Whole-study findings and limits: As naive T cell percentage varied, TCR beta diversity correlated strongly with it. Getting older went along with TCR beta diversity per million T cells dropping roughly linearly.

Then a second PCR, running roughly 7 to 11 cycles, was carried out with a sample-barcoded 5' primer and a J-beta primer mix. Every single cDNA molecule received a tag from a template-switch adaptor with 12 random nucleotides. TCRdb processed the 5' RACE reads anew with MiXCR; each CDR3 protein has one entry. The sample includes hundreds of thousands of distinct CDR3 sequences, around 36% of them seen just once. This CDR3 region has 15 residues. V lost 3 bases and J lost 2, with 12 bases in between. CDR1 and CDR2 from the germline V gene are MDHEN and SYDVKM. About this clonotype: As yet, its antigen is unknown.

The chain employs TRBV28 and TRBJ2-3; no clear D. This receptor was obtained from a young man in good health. Sequencing was done on a sample of blood. The CDR3 nucleotides are TGTGCCAGCAGTTTCTGGGCCCCGGACACAGATACGCAGTATTTT. Residues: CASSFWAPDTDTQYF.